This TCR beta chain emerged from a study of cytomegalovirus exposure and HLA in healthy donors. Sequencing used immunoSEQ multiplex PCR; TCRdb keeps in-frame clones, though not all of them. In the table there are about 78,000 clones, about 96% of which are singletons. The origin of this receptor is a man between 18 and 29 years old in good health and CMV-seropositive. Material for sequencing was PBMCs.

The DNA of the CDR3 is TGTGCCAGCAGGTTGGGTGGCGGGACCTCCTACGAGCAGTACTTC. Residues: CASRLGGGTSYEQYF. V usage is TRBV7-2 and J usage is TRBJ2-7, with D possibly matching TRBD2 (6 bases). V gave up 6 bases and J gave up 0 bases, with 15 bases separating them. The CDR3 is made up of 15 amino acids. Germline assignment: CDR1 SGHTA and CDR2 FQGNSA.